This passage covers 15 T cell receptor beta chains from one sample sequenced in a study of PD-L1 blockade in urothelial cancer. Clones were read by immunoSEQ multiplex PCR, and TCRdb kept only the in-frame ones, dropping some. The sample consists of around 45,000 clones, approximately 90% of them appearing once. The specimen was PBMCs, collected around atezolizumab (anti-PD-L1) treatment. The receptor set was obtained from an older man with urothelial cancer.

The CDR3 protein is CAWSVQSNQPQHF. The CDR3 bases are TGTGCCTGGAGTGTACAGAGCAATCAGCCCCAGCATTTT. The chain couples TRBV30 to TRBJ1-5; D gene uncertain. CDR3 length equals 13 residues. The V end was cut by 0 bases, the J end by 1 base, with 4 bases between. CDR1 is GTSNPN, CDR2 SVGIG, per germline (reference sequence).

There are a few counts of this clone. This sequence joins TRBV10-1 and TRBJ1-1; no reliable D call. CDR3 size: 13 residues. From germline, CDR1 is WNHNN and CDR2 SYGVQD (reference sequence). V dropped 2 bases and J dropped 4 bases, with 8 bases sitting between them. In DNA, the CDR3 is TGCGCCAGCAGTGAGAATCGGGGCACTGAAGCTTTCTTT. As protein: CASSENRGTEAFF.

The chain is built from TRBV6-5 and TRBJ1-5, with D unresolved. Germline V CDR1 and CDR2: MNHEY, SVGAGI. The CDR3 contains 14 residues. V was pared by 5 bases and J by 3 bases, with 11 bases between. CDR3 loop: CASSGEGTNQPQHF. The CDR3 DNA follows: TGTGCCAGCAGTGGGGAGGGAACCAATCAGCCCCAGCATTTT.

The gene calls are TRBV27 and TRBJ1-5; 7 bases agree with TRBD1. The ends lost 4 bases at V and 2 bases at J; junction bases unmatched: 8. Per the germline V gene, CDR1 is MNHEY and CDR2 is SMNVEV (reference sequence). This CDR3 is built from 16 residues. The CDR3 sequence: CASSSAGDRGNQPQHF. CDR3 bases: TGTGCCAGCAGTTCAGCGGGCGACAGGGGCAATCAGCCCCAGCATTTT.

This chain connects TRBV6-6 to TRBJ2-7; 7 bases agree with TRBD2. The CDR3 totals 14 residues. V shed 5 bases, J shed 7 bases, and the junction held 11 bases outside the gene matches. Germline assignment: CDR1 MNHNY and CDR2 SVGAGI (reference sequence). CDR3 bases: TGTGCCAGCAGTGGTCCGGGACTACGTTGGGAGCAGTACTTC. Translating it yields CASSGPGLRWEQYF.

This clone was detected only once. The V and J genes are TRBV4-3 and TRBJ2-5, with 12 bases lining up with TRBD2. This CDR3 has 15 residues. Germline CDR1 is LGHNA and CDR2 is YSLEER. With 1 base clipped from V and 4 bases from J, the junction kept 1 base outside the gene matches. CDR3 protein: CASSQGGLAGETQYF. In DNA form, the CDR3 reads TGCGCCAGCAGCCAAGGGGGACTAGCGGGAGAGACCCAGTACTTC.

This chain links TRBV6-1 with TRBJ1-1, with a possible D match to TRBD1 (6 bases). This CDR3 spans 14 amino acids. V lost 5 bases and J 2 bases, leaving 12 bases between the germline ends. Germline V CDR1 and CDR2: MNHNS, SASEGT. The CDR3 loop reads CASSLRGGNTEAFF. CDR3 sequence (DNA): TGTGCCAGCAGTCTTAGGGGGGGTAACACTGAAGCTTTCTTT.

The chain carries TRBV11-2 and TRBJ1-1, with D perhaps TRBD1 (5 bases). V lost 3 bases and J lost 6, with 11 bases in between. CDR1 SGHAT and CDR2 FQNNGV come from the germline V gene. CDR3 length equals 13 residues. CDR3 coding DNA: TGTGCCAGCAGCTTTCAGGGTGGCGCTGAAGCTTTCTTT. Protein product: CASSFQGGAEAFF.

The J gene is TRBJ2-1, the V gene TRBV19; 10 nucleotides agree with TRBD2. Losses at the gene ends were 8 bases for V and 4 bases for J; bases not matched to a gene: 8. This CDR3 spans 15 amino acids. Germline CDR1 and CDR2: LNHDA and SQIVND (reference sequence). CDR3 amino acids: CASEASGSGYNEQFF. CDR3 DNA sequence: TGTGCCAGTGAGGCTAGCGGGAGTGGATACAATGAGCAGTTCTTC. Full variable domain (rest looked up from reference TRBV19 and TRBJ2-1): DGGITQSPKYLFRKEGQNVTLSCEQNLNHDAMYWYRQDPGQGLRLIYYSQIVNDFQKGDIAEGYSVSREKKESFPLTVTSAQKNPTAFYLCASEASGSGYNEQFFGPGTRLTVL.

On this clone: Other nucleotide sequences in the sample specify the same CDR3. The V call is TRBV6-5, the J call TRBJ2-7; 10 bases are shared with TRBD1. Trimming removed 6 bases from V and 3 bases from J; junction bases left unmatched: 2. The germline V gene encodes CDR1 MNHEY and CDR2 SVGAGI. There are 13 residues in the CDR3. The CDR3 DNA reads as TGTGCCAGCAGCCGGGACAGGGGCTACGAGCAGTACTTC. It translates to CASSRDRGYEQYF.

J is TRBJ2-1 and V is TRBV7-6, with 9 bases aligning to TRBD1. CDR1 is SGHVS, CDR2 FNYEAQ, per germline. The CDR3 length is 14 residues. V trimming: 4 bases; J trimming: 5 bases; junction bases outside the gene matches: 3. CDR3 nucleotides: TGTGCCAGCAGCTCCTGGACAGGGGACAATGAGCAGTTCTTC. This sequence encodes CASSSWTGDNEQFF.

The genes are TRBV5-1 and TRBJ2-2, with D perhaps TRBD2 (6 bases). The V gene's germline CDR1 is SGHRS and CDR2 YFSETQ. Trimming stripped 6 bases from V and 2 bases from J, with 8 bases between. There are 13 residues in the CDR3. CDR3 nucleotide sequence: TGCGCCAGCATGGCGGGAAACACCGGGGAGCTGTTTTTT. It translates to CASMAGNTGELFF.

V and J are TRBV10-3 and TRBJ1-1, with D tentatively TRBD1 (6 bases). The V end was cut by 6 bases, the J end by 5 bases, with 13 bases between. The CDR3 length is 13 residues. CDR1 is ENHRY, CDR2 SYGVKD, per germline. The CDR3 loop is CAIRSSQGTEAFF. The CDR3, as DNA: TGTGCCATCAGATCGTCTCAGGGGACTGAAGCTTTCTTT.

Worth noting for this clone: An end of the junction does not agree with germline; a read error may underlie this. Here the CDR3 DNA reads TGTGCCACCAGAAGAGATTATGGGGAGGGGCCCGGGGAGCTGTTTTTT. This translates into CATRRDYGEGPGELFF. This chain links TRBV15 with TRBJ2-2, with 7 bases that match TRBD2. CDR3 length: 16 amino acids. Germline CDR1 LNHNV, CDR2 YYDKDF (reference sequence).

This chain uses TRBV6-5 with TRBJ2-7, with 9 bases lining up with TRBD1. Trimming cost V 2 bases and J 4 bases; bases outside gene matches: 3. The CDR3 is made up of 14 amino acids. Per the germline V gene, CDR1 is MNHEY and CDR2 is SVGAGI. Here the CDR3 DNA reads TGTGCCAGCAGTTACCAACAGGGGGCGTACGAGCAGTACTTC. Translating gives CASSYQQGAYEQYF.